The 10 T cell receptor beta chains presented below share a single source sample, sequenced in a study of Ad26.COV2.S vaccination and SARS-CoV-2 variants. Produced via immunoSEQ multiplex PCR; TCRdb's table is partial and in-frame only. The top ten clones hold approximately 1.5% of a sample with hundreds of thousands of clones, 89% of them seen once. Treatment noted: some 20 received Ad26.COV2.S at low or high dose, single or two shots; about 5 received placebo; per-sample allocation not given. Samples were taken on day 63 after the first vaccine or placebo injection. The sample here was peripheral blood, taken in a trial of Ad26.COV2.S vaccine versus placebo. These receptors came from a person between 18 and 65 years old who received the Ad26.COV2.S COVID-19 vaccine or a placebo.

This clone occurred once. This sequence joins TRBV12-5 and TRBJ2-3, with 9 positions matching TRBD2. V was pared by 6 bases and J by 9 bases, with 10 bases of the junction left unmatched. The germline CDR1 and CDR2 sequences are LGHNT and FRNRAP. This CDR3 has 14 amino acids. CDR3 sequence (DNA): TGTGCTAGTGGCTTCAGCGGGGGGCCGTTCACGCAGTATTTT. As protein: CASGFSGGPFTQYF.

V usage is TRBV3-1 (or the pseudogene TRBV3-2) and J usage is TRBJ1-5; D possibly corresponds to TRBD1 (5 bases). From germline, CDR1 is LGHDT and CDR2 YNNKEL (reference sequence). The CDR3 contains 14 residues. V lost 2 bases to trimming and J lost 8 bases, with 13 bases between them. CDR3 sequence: CASSQQGLGEPQHF. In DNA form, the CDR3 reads TGTGCCAGCAGCCAACAGGGCCTAGGGGAGCCCCAGCATTTT.

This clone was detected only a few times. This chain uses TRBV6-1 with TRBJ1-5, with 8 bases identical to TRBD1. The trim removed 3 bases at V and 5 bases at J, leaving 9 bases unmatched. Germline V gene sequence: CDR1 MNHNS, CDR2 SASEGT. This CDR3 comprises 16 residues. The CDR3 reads CASSDRGLVGDQPQHF. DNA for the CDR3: TGTGCCAGCAGTGACAGGGGGCTGGTCGGGGATCAGCCCCAGCATTTT.

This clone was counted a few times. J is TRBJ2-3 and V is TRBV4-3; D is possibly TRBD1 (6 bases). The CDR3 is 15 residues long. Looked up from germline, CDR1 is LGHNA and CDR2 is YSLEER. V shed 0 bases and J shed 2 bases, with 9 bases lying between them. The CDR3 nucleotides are TGCGCCAGCAGCCAAGACAGGGGAAACACAGATACGCAGTATTTT. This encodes CASSQDRGNTDTQYF.

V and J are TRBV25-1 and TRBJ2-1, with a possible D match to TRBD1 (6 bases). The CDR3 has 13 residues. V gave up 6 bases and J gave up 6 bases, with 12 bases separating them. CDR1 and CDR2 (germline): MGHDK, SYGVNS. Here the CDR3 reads CASSDRRPNEQFF. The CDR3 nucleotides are TGTGCCAGCAGCGACAGGAGGCCCAATGAGCAGTTCTTC.

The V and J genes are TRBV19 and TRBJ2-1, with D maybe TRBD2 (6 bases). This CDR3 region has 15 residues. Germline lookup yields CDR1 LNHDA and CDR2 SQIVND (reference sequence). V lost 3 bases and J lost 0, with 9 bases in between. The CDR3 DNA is TGTGCCAGTAGTATGGCCGGGAGCTCCTACAATGAGCAGTTCTTC. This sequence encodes CASSMAGSSYNEQFF.

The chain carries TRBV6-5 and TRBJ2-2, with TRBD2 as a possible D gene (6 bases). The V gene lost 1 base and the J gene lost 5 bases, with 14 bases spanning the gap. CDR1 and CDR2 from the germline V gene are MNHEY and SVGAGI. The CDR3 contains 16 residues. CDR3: CASSYLAVQGTGELFF. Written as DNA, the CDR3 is TGTGCCAGCAGTTACTTAGCGGTACAAGGGACCGGGGAGCTGTTTTTT.

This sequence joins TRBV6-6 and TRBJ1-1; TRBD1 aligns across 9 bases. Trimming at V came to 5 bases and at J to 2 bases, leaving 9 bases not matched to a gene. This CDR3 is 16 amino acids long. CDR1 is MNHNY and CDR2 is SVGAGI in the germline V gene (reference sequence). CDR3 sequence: CASSSAGQGKNTEAFF. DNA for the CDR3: TGTGCCAGCAGTAGCGCGGGACAGGGAAAAAACACTGAAGCTTTCTTT.

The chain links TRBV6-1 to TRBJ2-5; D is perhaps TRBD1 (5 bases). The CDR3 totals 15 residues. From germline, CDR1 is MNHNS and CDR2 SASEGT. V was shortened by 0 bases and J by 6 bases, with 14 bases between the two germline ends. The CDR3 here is CASSEAVRVTKTQYF. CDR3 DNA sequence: TGTGCCAGCAGTGAAGCGGTCAGGGTGACGAAGACCCAGTACTTC.

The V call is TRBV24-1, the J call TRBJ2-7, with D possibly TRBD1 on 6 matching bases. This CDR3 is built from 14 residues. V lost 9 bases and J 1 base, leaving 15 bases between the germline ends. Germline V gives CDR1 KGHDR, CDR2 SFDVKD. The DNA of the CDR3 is TGTGCCACCGACGGACAGCGATTGTCCTACGAGCAGTACTTC. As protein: CATDGQRLSYEQYF.